Listed below are T cell receptor beta chains from one sample, sequenced in a study of T-cell memory formation after mild COVID-19. TCRdb analysed the 5' RACE reads with MiXCR anew, one entry per CDR3 protein. The data contain tens of thousands of distinct CDR3 sequences, 9.3% of them singletons. Sequencing input: PBMCs or a T cell subset sorted from them (not recorded which). These TCRs come from an adult woman who had mild COVID-19 (a few samples of this study predate the infection). Cell type and time point are not known. The CDR3 runs from the conserved cysteine through the conserved F or W. D genes are given only for firm matches.

D | V | CDR3
NA | TRBV5-6 | CASSLAYFMAGENTEAFF
NA | TRBV12-3/TRBV12-4 | CASSFLTGNAEAFF
TRBD1 | TRBV27 | CASSLYGTASNQPQHF
TRBD2 | TRBV5-8 | CASPHLVGLAVIGVDDTQYF
NA | TRBV7-2 | CASSSSRGNTEAFF
TRBD1 | TRBV4-2 | CASRNRGLQETQYF
NA | TRBV18 | CASSPRDNYGYTF
NA | TRBV5-6 | CASRQKPTDPVSGNTIYF
NA | TRBV20-1 | CSADVGKGRTETFF
NA | TRBV2 | CASGQWNTEAFF
NA | TRBV5-5 | CASSPLGGDGSNQPQHF
TRBD2 | TRBV20-1 | CSDGGVIPYEQYF
TRBD1 | TRBV7-3 | CASSWDRGSNEQFF
NA | TRBV24-1 | CATSDSRVSGELFF
NA | TRBV20-1 | CSARTTGAGSYNEQFF
TRBD1 | TRBV18 | CASSPGQGALYGYTF
TRBD1 | TRBV5-6 | CASSPGGTGLRVQYF
TRBD1 | TRBV20-1 | CSAQVSAGTVNSGNTIYF
NA | TRBV30 | CAWSPLTGGSAF
TRBD2 | TRBV15 | CATSRLTSGSNEQYF
TRBD2 | TRBV27 | CASSHALNSGGAAEQFF
NA | TRBV20-1 | CSARGDYAEQYF
TRBD2 | TRBV7-7 | CASSSGALAGGAYNEQFF
TRBD1 | TRBV19 | CASSAPGTGSYEQYF
NA | TRBV7-2 | CASSSSTMDYNEQFF
NA | TRBV5-1 | CASSGGVGNTEAFF
TRBD1 | TRBV5-1 | CASSLRQGDASQYF
TRBD1 | TRBV6-5 | CASSQGGTEAFF
NA | TRBV5-1 | CASSLIAGKAGELFF
NA | TRBV5-1 | CASSRGGGSGSLDTQYF
NA | TRBV7-8 | CASSLDPLEAGTDTQYF
NA | TRBV7-2 | CASSLGGTTNTEAFF
NA | TRBV12-3/TRBV12-4 | CASSTWGKGNTIYF
TRBD1 | TRBV7-8 | CASRLGVTGVPNEQFF
NA | TRBV18 | CASSGQPNTEAFF
NA | TRBV25-1 | CASSEPLSSGNTIYF
TRBD1 | TRBV29-1 | CSVRTGVNTEAFF
NA | TRBV15 | CATSRAPRSASTEAFF
NA | TRBV3-1 | CASSQDATGSETQYF
TRBD2 | TRBV7-2 | CASSPGLVGNEQFF
TRBD2 | TRBV20-1 | CSARTHGGMNTGELFF
NA | TRBV6-5 | CASSRARSGISDYGYTF
TRBD1 | TRBV5-1 | CASSAGQGSYYGYTF
NA | TRBV6-6 | CASSYVTGKGAFF
NA | TRBV6-5 | CASSYSPTNYEQYF
NA | TRBV12-3/TRBV12-4 | CASSLGEGQYF
TRBD1 | TRBV6-2/TRBV6-3 | CASSSGQGPNQPQHF
TRBD1 | TRBV29-1 | CSVSQDRFDQPQHF
NA | TRBV5-1 | CASSLALHGRVNTEAFF
NA | TRBV7-2 | CASSLSNTHYGYTF